One and the same sample provided the 25 T cell receptor beta chains below, sequenced in a study of control samples from healthy donors and cancer patients (TCRdb year 2020). Library creation used the immunoSEQ multiplex PCR assay. TCRdb's version of the immuneACCESS table is confined to in-frame rearrangements and falls short of the full clone set. An unresolved V gene accounts for under half of the shortfall where checked; the remainder is of unknown origin. Counted in this sample were roughly 63,000 clones; almost 90% of them appeared once. The ten top clones hold around 6% of the sample. Material: PBMCs. These receptors came from a man aged 55 to 69 with colorectal cancer.

The chain's CDR3 is CASSLAQGSSGANVLTF. CDR3 nucleotides: TGCGCCAGCAGCTTGGCACAGGGGTCTTCTGGGGCCAACGTCCTGACTTTC. V gene TRBV5-1 combines with J gene TRBJ2-6; 7 nucleotides agree with TRBD1. The V and J ends lost 0 bases and 1 base, in that order; junction bases with no gene match: 4. Germline V CDR1 and CDR2: SGHRS, YFSETQ. The length of the CDR3 is 17 residues.

The table lists this clone with a few counts. The chain combines TRBV6-2 or TRBV6-3 with TRBJ2-1, with 8 bases that match TRBD2. The J segment lost 5 bases and the V segment lost 0 bases, leaving 3 bases of the junction unmatched. This CDR3 contains 15 residues. From germline, CDR1 is MNHEY and CDR2 SVGEGT. The CDR3 nucleotides are TGTGCCAGCAGTTACTCGCGGGGGGTAAACAATGAGCAGTTCTTC. The encoded protein is CASSYSRGVNNEQFF.

In DNA, the CDR3 is TGTGCCAGTAGTATATTCCGGGACAGGGTGGCAGGCGGCTACACCTTC. Protein: CASSIFRDRVAGGYTF. V and J are TRBV19 and TRBJ1-2; 9 bases map to TRBD1. After removal of 2 bases from V and 8 bases from J, the junction contained 12 bases not matched to a gene. The CDR3 is made up of 16 amino acids. Germline V CDR1 and CDR2: LNHDA, SQIVND (reference sequence).

The rearrangement links TRBV14 to TRBJ1-2, with D perhaps TRBD1 (6 bases). The germline gives CDR1 SGHDN, CDR2 FVKESK. V lost 4 bases to trimming and J lost 0 bases, with 12 bases between them. This CDR3 region has 15 residues. CDR3 in amino acids: CASSPQGGTNYGYTF. As DNA, the CDR3 is TGTGCCAGCAGCCCACAAGGGGGTACTAACTATGGCTACACCTTC.

V and J are TRBV18 and TRBJ2-4; D gene unclear. The CDR3 loop spans 14 amino acids. Trimming removed 1 base from V and 0 bases from J, with 4 bases in between. CDR1 is KGHSH, CDR2 LQKENI, per germline. CDR3 residues: CASSPQAAKNIQYF. Here the CDR3 DNA reads TGTGCCAGCTCACCACAAGCAGCCAAAAACATTCAGTACTTC. The variable domain in full, completed from reference TRBV18 and TRBJ2-4, reads NAGVMQNPRHLVRRRGQEARLRCSPMKGHSHVYWYRQLPEEGLKFMVYLQKENIIDESGMPKERFSAEFPKEGPSILRIQQVVRGDSAAYFCASSPQAAKNIQYFGAGTRLSVL.

The V and J genes are TRBV4-2 and TRBJ2-7; the match to TRBD2 covers 8 bases. The ends lost 0 bases at V and 0 bases at J; junction bases unmatched: 7. Germline values: CDR1 LGHNA, CDR2 YNFKEQ. CDR3 length: 17 amino acids. DNA for the CDR3: TGTGCCAGCAGCCAAGATGTCGGCGGGGGGAGCTCCTACGAGCAGTACTTC. Amino acid sequence: CASSQDVGGGSSYEQYF.

The table lists this clone with a count of one. V and J are TRBV5-6 and TRBJ1-5; D possibly corresponds to TRBD1 (5 bases). There are 13 residues in the CDR3. Germline assignment: CDR1 SGHDT and CDR2 YYEEEE. V dropped 0 bases and J dropped 6 bases, with 7 bases sitting between them. The CDR3 spells CASSLDQGQPQHF. As DNA, the CDR3 is TGTGCCAGCAGCTTGGATCAGGGTCAGCCCCAGCATTTT.

This chain connects TRBV7-9 to TRBJ2-5; TRBD2 agrees at 8 bases. Germline loops: CDR1 SEHNR, CDR2 FQNEAQ (reference sequence). This CDR3 spans 16 amino acids. V trimming: 1 base; J trimming: 2 bases; junction bases outside the gene matches: 6. The CDR3 DNA is TGTGCCAGCAGCTTAGGGATAGCGGGGCCTCAAGAGACCCAGTACTTC. Translating it yields CASSLGIAGPQETQYF.

V gene TRBV7-9 combines with J gene TRBJ2-5; either TRBD1 or TRBD2 may fit D (6 bases each). Germline CDR1 is SEHNR and CDR2 is FQNEAQ (reference sequence). Trimming removed 3 bases from V and 2 bases from J, with 19 bases in between. The CDR3 is 17 residues long. CDR3 in amino acids: CASSLFGGFREQETQYF. CDR3 DNA sequence: TGTGCCAGCAGCTTGTTCGGGGGCTTTAGGGAGCAAGAGACCCAGTACTTC.

The chain joins TRBV2 to TRBJ1-4; 7 bases are shared with TRBD1. This CDR3 contains 14 residues. Germline V gives CDR1 SNHLY, CDR2 FYNNEI. Trimming removed 6 bases from V and 8 bases from J; junction bases left unmatched: 9. CDR3 sequence reads: CASRLQGPGEKLFF. In DNA form, the CDR3 reads TGTGCCAGCAGGTTACAGGGGCCCGGAGAAAAACTGTTTTTT.

The chain employs TRBV28 and TRBJ2-2; 9 nucleotides line up with TRBD2. Per the germline V gene, CDR1 is MDHEN and CDR2 is SYDVKM. V shed 2 bases, J shed 1 base, and the junction held 5 bases outside the gene matches. The CDR3 sequence is 17 residues long. The CDR3 nucleotides are TGTGCCAGCAGTTTAGGCGGGGGGGCCGGGAACACCGGGGAGCTGTTTTTT. It specifies CASSLGGGAGNTGELFF.

This rearrangement joins TRBV3-1 (or the pseudogene TRBV3-2) to TRBJ1-3; TRBD1 matches 8 bases. The ends lost 6 bases at V and 2 bases at J; junction bases unmatched: 3. The V gene's germline CDR1 is LGHDT and CDR2 YNNKEL (reference sequence). This CDR3 has 14 residues. The CDR3: CASRTQGAGNTIYF. The CDR3 DNA is TGTGCCAGCAGGACACAGGGGGCTGGAAACACCATATATTTT.

V gene TRBV11-2 combines with J gene TRBJ2-7, with 7 bases matching TRBD2. This CDR3 is built from 15 residues. Germline V gene data show CDR1 as SGHAT and CDR2 as FQNNGV. V lost 5 bases and J lost 2; bases outside the gene matches: 9. The chain's CDR3 is CASSPDWGGAYEQYF. CDR3 coding DNA: TGTGCCAGCAGCCCAGACTGGGGGGGGGCCTACGAGCAGTACTTC.

The V call is TRBV10-3, the J call TRBJ1-4, with 10 bases fitting TRBD1. CDR1 and CDR2 from the germline V gene are ENHRY and SYGVKD. V trimming: 6 bases; J trimming: 5 bases; junction bases outside the gene matches: 3. The CDR3 consists of 14 residues. In nucleotides, the CDR3 is TGTGCCATCAGGGGGACAGGGGTAAATGAAAAACTGTTTTTT. This translates into CAIRGTGVNEKLFF.

The chain combines TRBV9 with TRBJ2-2; 10 bases match TRBD2. The CDR3 spans 17 residues. V lost 4 bases and J lost 0; bases outside the gene matches: 6. The germline gives CDR1 SGDLS, CDR2 YYNGEE. DNA of the CDR3: TGTGCCAGCAGCACCCTAGCGGGGGCCTCGAACACCGGGGAGCTGTTTTTT. Amino acids: CASSTLAGASNTGELFF.

J is TRBJ2-5 and V is TRBV5-1; tentative D call: TRBD1 (6 bases). The CDR3 consists of 15 residues. V was clipped by 0 bases and J by 3 bases, with 12 bases between them. In germline, CDR1 is SGHRS, CDR2 YFSETQ. The CDR3: CASSLVPGAKETQYF. Written as DNA, the CDR3 is TGCGCCAGCAGCTTGGTCCCAGGGGCAAAAGAGACCCAGTACTTC.

CDR3 coding DNA: TGTGCCACCAGCAGCTCAGGGGTTTTGGAGACCCAGTACTTC. Translated, it gives CATSSSGVLETQYF. The chain links TRBV15 to TRBJ2-5, with a possible D match to TRBD1 (6 bases). Germline V gene sequence: CDR1 LNHNV, CDR2 YYDKDF (reference sequence). Trimming stripped 3 bases from V and 5 bases from J, with 13 bases between. The CDR3 spans 14 residues.

This rearrangement joins TRBV6-5 to TRBJ1-6, with a tentative D call TRBD1 (6 bases). This CDR3 region has 15 residues. Germline V CDR1 and CDR2: MNHEY, SVGAGI. Between the trimmed V and J ends, which lost 8 bases and 2 bases, there was a span of 13 bases. Here the CDR3 DNA reads TGTGCCAGCCGCCTCGGGGGCCCCTATAATTCACCCCTCCACTTT. This gives the protein CASRLGGPYNSPLHF.

The V call is TRBV11-3, the J call TRBJ2-1, with D possibly TRBD2 on 5 matching bases. Germline lookup yields CDR1 SGHNT and CDR2 YENEEA. The V gene lost 1 base and the J gene lost 10 bases, with 5 bases spanning the gap. This CDR3 comprises 11 residues. The CDR3 region is CASSLGGEQFF. The CDR3 DNA reads as TGTGCCAGCAGCTTAGGAGGGGAGCAGTTCTTC.

This chain joins TRBV4-1 and TRBJ1-2; tentative D call: TRBD1 (5 bases). The germline V gene has CDR1 MGHRA and CDR2 YSYEKL. This CDR3 comprises 13 residues. Trimming stripped 0 bases from V and 8 bases from J, with 10 bases between. CDR3 nucleotides: TGCGCCAGCAGCCAAGATCTAGGGGTAGGCTACACCTTC. Translation gives CASSQDLGVGYTF.

This chain joins TRBV2 and TRBJ2-5; 11 bases agree with TRBD2. The CDR3 contains 13 residues. Germline V gives CDR1 SNHLY, CDR2 FYNNEI. With 10 bases clipped from V and 4 bases from J, the junction kept 5 bases outside the gene matches. DNA of the CDR3: TGTGCCATTCTACTAGCGGGGGCAGAGACCCAGTACTTC. It specifies CAILLAGAETQYF.

The gene calls are TRBV3-1 (or the pseudogene TRBV3-2) and TRBJ1-1; a possible D gene is TRBD1 (6 bases). From germline, CDR1 is LGHDT and CDR2 YNNKEL (reference sequence). Trimming pared 3 bases from V and 5 bases from J, leaving 13 bases between. CDR3 size: 14 residues. CDR3 sequence: CASSQNREWTEAFF. As DNA, the CDR3 is TGTGCCAGCAGCCAGAACAGGGAGTGGACTGAAGCTTTCTTT.

The V gene is TRBV5-1, the J gene TRBJ2-7, with D possibly TRBD1 on 5 matching bases. Germline V CDR1 and CDR2: SGHRS, YFSETQ. CDR3 size: 14 residues. V dropped 0 bases and J dropped 4 bases, with 11 bases sitting between them. The CDR3, as DNA: TGCGCCAGCAGCTTGGGTGTCAGGGAATACGAGCAGTACTTC. It encodes CASSLGVREYEQYF.

V is TRBV4-1 and J is TRBJ1-2; perhaps TRBD1 as D (6 bases). This CDR3 has 14 residues. The V gene's germline CDR1 is MGHRA and CDR2 YSYEKL. Trimming cost V 5 bases and J 3 bases, with 13 bases left between them. CDR3 DNA sequence: TGCGCCAGCAGCAAGGGGGGCTCGGACTATGGCTACACCTTC. Residues: CASSKGGSDYGYTF.

The V and J genes are TRBV7-2 and TRBJ2-3; no reliable D call. The V end was cut by 6 bases, the J end by 4 bases, with 14 bases between. The CDR3 extends over 14 amino acids. Germline-derived CDR1 and CDR2 are SGHTA and FQGNSA. The CDR3 DNA is TGTGCCAGCAGGGTCTTAGGCGGATCAGATACGCAGTATTTT. This codes for CASRVLGGSDTQYF.